This T cell receptor beta chain was recorded in a study of shared clonotypes between healthy human individuals. About the study: With ages of 18 to 49, the donors were two women and a few men. CD4 naive and memory got three plates each, CD8 naive two, CD8 memory one.

The donors were all Caucasian adults (living in Nashville, Tennessee). This clone was seen just once. Its antigen is not known. Trimming cost V 0 bases and J 8 bases, with 18 bases left between them. Germline values: CDR1 SGHDT, CDR2 YYEEEE. This CDR3 has 16 amino acids. Findings of the study overall: Investigators expected sequencing depth to affect clonotype sharing among donors.

The data were produced by immunoSEQ multiplex PCR, yet TCRdb's version contains in-frame clones alone and is incomplete. The sample holds about 1.5 million clones; roughly 96% are singletons and the top ten take 1% to 1.5%. J is TRBJ2-1 and V is TRBV5-6; possibly TRBD1 or TRBD2 for D (5 bases each). The TCR sequence derives from a man aged 25-40 years in good health. Sequencing used naive CD4+ T cells sorted from blood. Subset meaning: CD45RA+ positively selected. CDR3 coding DNA: TGTGCCAGCAGCTTGGCTGTGGGACCGGAATCCGATGAGCAGTTCTTC. This codes for CASSLAVGPESDEQFF.